This T cell receptor beta chain emerged from a study of blood T cell repertoires in COVID-19. Study in general: Sites in the United States, Italy and Spain provided acute and convalescent COVID-19 samples. In each case, the material was cDNA or gDNA derived from T cells, B-cell-depleted T cells, or PBMCs.

Source study methods: Cell counts per sample came from amplifying reference gene primers. The table came from immunoSEQ multiplex PCR; TCRdb's copy has only in-frame clones and leaves some out. V, J and clone size were drawn from that table, and D and trimming were deduced from the DNA. This sample has fewer than 250,000 clones, with almost 85% found just once. The CDR3 consists of 13 residues. CDR1 is SGHDT, CDR2 YYEEEE, per germline. V lost 3 bases and J lost 9; bases outside the gene matches: 3. The genes are TRBV5-6 and TRBJ1-6; the match to TRBD1 covers 7 bases. The material sequenced was peripheral blood. The sequence came from a woman in her 40s with acute or convalescent COVID-19. For the CDR3, the DNA is TGTGCCAGCAGCTCAACAGGGGCTTCACCCCTCCACTTT. It specifies CASSSTGASPLHF.